Many counts were recorded for the clone carrying this TCR beta chain. Its antigen remains unidentified. CDR3 length: 16 amino acids. Trimming removed 7 bases at V and 9 bases at J, with 25 bases between. This entry belongs to a study of T-cell reconstitution after alpha-beta-depleted transplantation in children. The TCRbeta library was prepared with unique molecular identifiers. TCRdb re-called the PCR reads through MiXCR, storing one row per CDR3 protein. The table lists 400,000 to 450,000 distinct CDR3 sequences, approximately 41% of them singletons. Study-wide points: Surviving recipient T cells and intrathymic progenitors accounted for some patients' high TCRbeta diversity at day 60. At the one-year point after transplant, T-cell counts and TCRbeta diversity were found to come mostly from T cells that had been newly produced.

The clonotype was recovered from a girl aged 2-9 years with aplastic anemia, due to receive a stem cell transplant. The chain recombines TRBV12-3 or TRBV12-4 with TRBJ2-4; D may be TRBD2 (7 bases). The input for sequencing was PBMCs, taken before TCRalphabeta/CD19-depleted stem cell transplant. The CDR3 DNA reads as TGTGCCAGCACACCCCGAGGGGGGGGGCCCCGGGGCATTCAGTACTTC. This translates into CASTPRGGGPRGIQYF.